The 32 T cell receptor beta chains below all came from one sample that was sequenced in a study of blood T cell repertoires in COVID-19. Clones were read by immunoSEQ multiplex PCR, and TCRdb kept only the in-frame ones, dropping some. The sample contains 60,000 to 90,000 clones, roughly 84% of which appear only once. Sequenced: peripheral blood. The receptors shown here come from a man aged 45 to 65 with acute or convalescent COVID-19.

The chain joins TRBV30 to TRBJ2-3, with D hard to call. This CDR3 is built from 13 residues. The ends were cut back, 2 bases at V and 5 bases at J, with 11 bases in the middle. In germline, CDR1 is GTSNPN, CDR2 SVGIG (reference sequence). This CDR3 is CAWSLTSGDTQYF. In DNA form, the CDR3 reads TGTGCCTGGAGTCTAACCTCAGGAGATACGCAGTATTTT. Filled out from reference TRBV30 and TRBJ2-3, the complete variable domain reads SQTIHQWPATLVQPVGSPLSLECTVEGTSNPNLYWYRQAAGRGLQLLFYSVGIGQISSEVPQNLSASRPQDRQFILSSKKLLLSDSGFYLCAWSLTSGDTQYFGPGTRLTVL.

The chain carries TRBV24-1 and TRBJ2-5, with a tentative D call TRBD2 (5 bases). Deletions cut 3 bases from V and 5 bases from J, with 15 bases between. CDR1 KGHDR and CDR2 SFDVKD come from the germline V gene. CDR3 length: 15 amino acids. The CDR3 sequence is CATSDPLRGVETQYF. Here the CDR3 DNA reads TGTGCCACCAGTGATCCCCTCCGGGGTGTCGAGACCCAGTACTTC.

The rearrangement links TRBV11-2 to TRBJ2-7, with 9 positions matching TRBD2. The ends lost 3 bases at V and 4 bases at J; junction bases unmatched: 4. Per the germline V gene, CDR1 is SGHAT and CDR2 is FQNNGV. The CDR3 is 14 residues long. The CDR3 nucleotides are TGTGCCAGCAGCTTTAGCGGGAGCACTTACGAGCAGTACTTC. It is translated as CASSFSGSTYEQYF. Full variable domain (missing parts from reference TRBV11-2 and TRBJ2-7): EAGVAQSPRYKIIEKRQSVAFWCNPISGHATLYWYQQILGQGPKLLIQFQNNGVVDDSQLPKDRFSAERLKGVDSTLKIQPAKLEDSAVYLCASSFSGSTYEQYFGPGTRLTVT.

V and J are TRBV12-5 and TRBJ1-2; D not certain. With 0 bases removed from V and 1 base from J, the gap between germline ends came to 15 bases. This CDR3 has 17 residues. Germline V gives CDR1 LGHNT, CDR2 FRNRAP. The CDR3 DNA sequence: TGTGCTAGTGGTTTGGTACACAAACTACGACTTAACTATGGCTACACCTTC. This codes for CASGLVHKLRLNYGYTF.

This CDR3 is CASSGGIQDWSDTEAFF. The CDR3 DNA sequence: TGTGCCAGCAGTGGTGGGATACAGGATTGGTCGGACACTGAAGCTTTCTTT. The rearrangement uses TRBV9 and TRBJ1-1; a weak D match, TRBD1 (5 bases). V was trimmed by 5 bases and J by 3 bases, leaving 23 bases between them. Per the germline V gene, CDR1 is SGDLS and CDR2 is YYNGEE. This CDR3 comprises 17 residues.

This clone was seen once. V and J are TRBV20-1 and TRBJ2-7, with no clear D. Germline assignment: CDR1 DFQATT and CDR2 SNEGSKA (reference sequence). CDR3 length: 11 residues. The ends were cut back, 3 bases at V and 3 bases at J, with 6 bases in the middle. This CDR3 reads CSASRDYEQYF. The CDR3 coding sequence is TGCAGTGCTAGTCGAGACTACGAGCAGTACTTC.

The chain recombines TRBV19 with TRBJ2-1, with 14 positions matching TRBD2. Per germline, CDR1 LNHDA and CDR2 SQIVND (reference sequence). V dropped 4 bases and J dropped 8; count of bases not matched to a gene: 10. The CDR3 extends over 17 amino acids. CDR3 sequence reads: CASSSPPGTSGSHEQFF. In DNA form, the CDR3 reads TGTGCCAGTAGTAGTCCTCCCGGGACTAGCGGGAGTCATGAGCAGTTCTTC. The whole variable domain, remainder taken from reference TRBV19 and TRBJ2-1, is DGGITQSPKYLFRKEGQNVTLSCEQNLNHDAMYWYRQDPGQGLRLIYYSQIVNDFQKGDIAEGYSVSREKKESFPLTVTSAQKNPTAFYLCASSSPPGTSGSHEQFFGPGTRLTVL.

This chain's CDR3 is CAWGTGLAYNEQFF. The CDR3 region has the DNA TGTGCCTGGGGCACGGGACTAGCTTACAATGAGCAGTTCTTC. The V call is TRBV30, the J call TRBJ2-1; 9 bases line up with TRBD2. CDR1 and CDR2 from the germline V gene are GTSNPN and SVGIG (reference sequence). V shed 5 bases and J 4 bases; nucleotides not matched to a gene: 6. CDR3 length equals 14 residues.

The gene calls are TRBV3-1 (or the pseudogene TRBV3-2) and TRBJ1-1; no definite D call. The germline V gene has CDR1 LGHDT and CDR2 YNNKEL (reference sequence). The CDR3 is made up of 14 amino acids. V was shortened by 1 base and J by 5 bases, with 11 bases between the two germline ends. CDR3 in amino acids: CASSQVGGSTEAFF. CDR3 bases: TGTGCCAGCAGCCAAGTTGGAGGGTCGACTGAAGCTTTCTTT.

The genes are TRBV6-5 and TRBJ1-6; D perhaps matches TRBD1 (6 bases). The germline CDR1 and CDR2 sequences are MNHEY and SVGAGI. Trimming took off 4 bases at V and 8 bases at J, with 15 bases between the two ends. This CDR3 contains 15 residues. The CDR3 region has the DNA TGTGCCAGCAGTTTTGACAGGCCCTTTGATTCACCCCTCCACTTT. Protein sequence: CASSFDRPFDSPLHF.

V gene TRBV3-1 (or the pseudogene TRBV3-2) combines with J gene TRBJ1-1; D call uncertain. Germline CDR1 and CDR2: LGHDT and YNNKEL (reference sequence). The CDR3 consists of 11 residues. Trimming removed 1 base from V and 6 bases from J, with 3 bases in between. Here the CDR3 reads CASSQGAEAFF. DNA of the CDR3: TGTGCCAGCAGCCAAGGCGCTGAAGCTTTCTTT.

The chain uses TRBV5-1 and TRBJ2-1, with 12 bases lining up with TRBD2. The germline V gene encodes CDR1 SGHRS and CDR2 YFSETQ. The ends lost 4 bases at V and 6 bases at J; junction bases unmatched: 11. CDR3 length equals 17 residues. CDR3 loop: CASSPIVTSGRRNEQFF. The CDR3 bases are TGCGCCAGCAGCCCGATCGTCACTAGCGGGAGGCGCAATGAGCAGTTCTTC.

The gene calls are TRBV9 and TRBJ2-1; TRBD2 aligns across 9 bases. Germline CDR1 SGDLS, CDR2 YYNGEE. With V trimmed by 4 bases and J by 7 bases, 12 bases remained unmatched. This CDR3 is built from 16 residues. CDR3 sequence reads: CASSQVGRGGLNEQFF. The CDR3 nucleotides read TGTGCCAGCAGCCAGGTAGGGCGGGGGGGCCTGAATGAGCAGTTCTTC.

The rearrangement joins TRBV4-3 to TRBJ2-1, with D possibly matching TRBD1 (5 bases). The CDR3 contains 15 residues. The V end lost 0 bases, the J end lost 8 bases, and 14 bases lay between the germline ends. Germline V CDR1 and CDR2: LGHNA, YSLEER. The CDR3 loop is CASSQEAQRGYEQFF. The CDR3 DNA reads TGCGCCAGCAGCCAAGAAGCCCAAAGGGGCTATGAGCAGTTCTTC.

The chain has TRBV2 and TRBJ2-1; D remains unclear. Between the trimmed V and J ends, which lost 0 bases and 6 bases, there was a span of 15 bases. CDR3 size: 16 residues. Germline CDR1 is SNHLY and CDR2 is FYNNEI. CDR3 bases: TGTGCCAGCAGTGAAGCGCCCAGAATTCAGGCCAATGAGCAGTTCTTC. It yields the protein CASSEAPRIQANEQFF.

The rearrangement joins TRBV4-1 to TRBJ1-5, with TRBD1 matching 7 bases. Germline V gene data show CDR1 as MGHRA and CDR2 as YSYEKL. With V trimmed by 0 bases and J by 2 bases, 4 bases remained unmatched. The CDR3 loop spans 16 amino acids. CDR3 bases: TGCGCCAGCAGCCAAGAGAGGACAGGCGGCAATCAGCCCCAGCATTTT. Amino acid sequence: CASSQERTGGNQPQHF.

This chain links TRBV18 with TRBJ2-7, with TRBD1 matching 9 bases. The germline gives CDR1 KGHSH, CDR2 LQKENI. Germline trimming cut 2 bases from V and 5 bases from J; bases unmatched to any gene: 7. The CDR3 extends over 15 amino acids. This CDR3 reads CASSPVNRGQDEQYF. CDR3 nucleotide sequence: TGTGCCAGCTCACCAGTCAACAGGGGGCAAGACGAGCAGTACTTC.

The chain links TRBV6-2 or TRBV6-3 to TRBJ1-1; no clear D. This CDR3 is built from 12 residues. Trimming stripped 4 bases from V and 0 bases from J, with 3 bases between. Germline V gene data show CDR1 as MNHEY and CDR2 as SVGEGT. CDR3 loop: CASSSVNTEAFF. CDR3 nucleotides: TGTGCCAGCAGTTCGGTGAACACTGAAGCTTTCTTT.

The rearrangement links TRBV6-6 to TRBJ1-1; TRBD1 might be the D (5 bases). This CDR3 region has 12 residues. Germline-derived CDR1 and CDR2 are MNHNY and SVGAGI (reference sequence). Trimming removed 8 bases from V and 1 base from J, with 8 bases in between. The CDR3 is CASGGGNTEAFF. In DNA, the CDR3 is TGTGCCAGCGGGGGGGGGAACACTGAAGCTTTCTTT.

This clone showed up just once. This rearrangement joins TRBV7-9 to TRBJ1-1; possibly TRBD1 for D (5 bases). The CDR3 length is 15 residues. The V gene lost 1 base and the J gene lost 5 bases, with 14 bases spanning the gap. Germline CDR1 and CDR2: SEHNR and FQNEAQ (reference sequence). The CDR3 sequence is CASSLVVDRRTEAFF. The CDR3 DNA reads TGTGCCAGCAGCTTAGTAGTCGACAGACGGACTGAAGCTTTCTTT.

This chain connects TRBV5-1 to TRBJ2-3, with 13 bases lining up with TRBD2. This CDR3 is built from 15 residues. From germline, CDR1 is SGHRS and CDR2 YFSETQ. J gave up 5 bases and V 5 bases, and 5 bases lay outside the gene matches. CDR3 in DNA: TGCGCCAGCAGTCGGACTAGCGGGAGTGTAGATACGCAGTATTTT. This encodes CASSRTSGSVDTQYF.

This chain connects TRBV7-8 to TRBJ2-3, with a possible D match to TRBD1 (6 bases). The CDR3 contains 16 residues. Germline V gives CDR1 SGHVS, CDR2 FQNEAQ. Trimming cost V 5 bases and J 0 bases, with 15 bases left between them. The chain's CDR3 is CASSPRQVSSTDTQYF. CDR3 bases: TGTGCCAGCAGCCCCCGACAGGTTTCTAGCACAGATACGCAGTATTTT. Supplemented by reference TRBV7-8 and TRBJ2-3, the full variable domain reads GAGVSQSPRYKVAKRGQDVALRCDPISGHVSLFWYQQALGQGPEFLTYFQNEAQLDKSGLPSDRFFAERPEGSVSTLKIQRTQQEDSAVYLCASSPRQVSSTDTQYFGPGTRLTVL.

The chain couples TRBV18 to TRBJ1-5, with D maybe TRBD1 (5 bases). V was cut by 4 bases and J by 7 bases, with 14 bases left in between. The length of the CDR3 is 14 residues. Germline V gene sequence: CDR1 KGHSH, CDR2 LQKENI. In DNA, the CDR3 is TGTGCCAGCTCACATGGGACTAGGGGACAGCCCCAGCATTTT. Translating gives CASSHGTRGQPQHF.

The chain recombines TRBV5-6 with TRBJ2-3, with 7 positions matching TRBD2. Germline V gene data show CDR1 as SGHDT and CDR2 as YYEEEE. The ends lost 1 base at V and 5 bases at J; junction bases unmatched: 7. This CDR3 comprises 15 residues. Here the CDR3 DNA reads TGTGCCAGCAGCTTGACTAGCGCTAGGGGAGATACGCAGTATTTT. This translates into CASSLTSARGDTQYF.

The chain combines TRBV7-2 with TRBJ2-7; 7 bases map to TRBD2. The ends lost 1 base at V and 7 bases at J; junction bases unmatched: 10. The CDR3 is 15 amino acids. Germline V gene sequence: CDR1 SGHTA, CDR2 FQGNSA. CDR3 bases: TGTGCCAGCAGCTTAGGGCTAGCGGCCACTACGGAGCAGTACTTC. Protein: CASSLGLAATTEQYF.

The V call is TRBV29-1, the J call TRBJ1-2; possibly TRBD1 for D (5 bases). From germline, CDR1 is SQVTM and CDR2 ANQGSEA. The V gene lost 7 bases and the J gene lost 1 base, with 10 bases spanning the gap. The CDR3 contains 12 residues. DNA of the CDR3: TGCAGCGCACTGCAGGGTAACTATGGCTACACCTTC. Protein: CSALQGNYGYTF.

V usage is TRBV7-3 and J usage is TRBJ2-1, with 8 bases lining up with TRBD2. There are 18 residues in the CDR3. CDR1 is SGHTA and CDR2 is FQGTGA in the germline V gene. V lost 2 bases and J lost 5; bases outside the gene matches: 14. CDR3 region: CASSLSANSGTRNNEQFF. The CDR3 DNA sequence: TGTGCCAGCAGCTTATCGGCCAATTCCGGGACTAGAAACAATGAGCAGTTCTTC.

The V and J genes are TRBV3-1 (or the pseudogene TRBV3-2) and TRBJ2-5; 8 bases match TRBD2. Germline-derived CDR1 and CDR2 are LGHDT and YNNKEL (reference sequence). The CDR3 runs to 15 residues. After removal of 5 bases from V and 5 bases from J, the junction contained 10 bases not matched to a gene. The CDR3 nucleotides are TGTGCCAGCAGCTGGGGACTAGGGGTGGGGGAGACCCAGTACTTC. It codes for CASSWGLGVGETQYF.

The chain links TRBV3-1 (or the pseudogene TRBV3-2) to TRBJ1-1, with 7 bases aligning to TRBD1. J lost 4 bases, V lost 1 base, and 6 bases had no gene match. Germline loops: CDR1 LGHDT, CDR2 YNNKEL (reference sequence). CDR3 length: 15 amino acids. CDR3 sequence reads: CASSQVAGGGTEAFF. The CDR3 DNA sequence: TGTGCCAGCAGCCAAGTTGCAGGGGGAGGCACTGAAGCTTTCTTT.

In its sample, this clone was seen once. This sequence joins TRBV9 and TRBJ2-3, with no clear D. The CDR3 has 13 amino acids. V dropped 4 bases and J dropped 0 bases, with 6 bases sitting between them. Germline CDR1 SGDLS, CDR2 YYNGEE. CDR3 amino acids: CASSPTSTDTQYF. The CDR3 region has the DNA TGTGCCAGCAGCCCTACTAGCACAGATACGCAGTATTTT.

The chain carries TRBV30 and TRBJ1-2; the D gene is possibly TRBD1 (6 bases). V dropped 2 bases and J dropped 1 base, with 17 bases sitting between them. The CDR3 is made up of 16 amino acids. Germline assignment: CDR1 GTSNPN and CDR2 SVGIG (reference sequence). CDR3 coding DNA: TGTGCCTGGAGTAGGGGCCGGGTCAGGGGTAACTATGGCTACACCTTC. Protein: CAWSRGRVRGNYGYTF.

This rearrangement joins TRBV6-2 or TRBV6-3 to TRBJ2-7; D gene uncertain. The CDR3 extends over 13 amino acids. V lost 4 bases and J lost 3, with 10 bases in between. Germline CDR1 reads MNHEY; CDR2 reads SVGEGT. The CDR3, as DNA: TGTGCCAGCAGTTTCCAGGCCGACTACGAGCAGTACTTC. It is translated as CASSFQADYEQYF.